The following is a T cell receptor beta chain sequence with its context. Its antigen is unknown. The data originate from a study of shared clonotypes between healthy human individuals. Adult donors, all healthy and HIV-negative, had no recent acute infections or vaccinations. Study-wide points: Sequencing of the sorted subsets was shown by rarefaction to be incomplete despite large depth.

The table came from immunoSEQ multiplex PCR; TCRdb's copy has only in-frame clones and leaves some out. The table records 2 million to 2.5 million clones, more than 90% of them present only once. The CDR3 extends over 17 amino acids. Germline V lookup: CDR1 MGHRA, CDR2 YSYEKL. The ends lost 1 base at V and 3 bases at J; junction bases unmatched: 8. This clonotype was obtained from a young man in good health. The V and J genes are TRBV4-1 and TRBJ2-1; 8 bases line up with TRBD2. Sequencing was carried out using naive CD4+ T cells sorted from blood. Subset reported: CD45RA+ positively selected. This chain's CDR3 is CASSQVATGLGYNEQFF. The CDR3 bases are TGCGCCAGCAGCCAAGTTGCGACGGGACTAGGCTACAATGAGCAGTTCTTC.